The clone carrying this TCR beta chain was detected only once. This entry belongs to a study of blood T cell repertoires in COVID-19. The wider study: Donors in the United States, Italy and Spain gave samples during acute or convalescent COVID-19. In each case, the material was cDNA or gDNA derived from T cells, B-cell-depleted T cells, or PBMCs.

As originally analysed: Amplified reference gene primers provided the basis for estimating nucleated cell counts. Sequenced by immunoSEQ multiplex PCR; TCRdb stores in-frame clones only, minus some. V, J and clone size are taken as reported in that table, and D and trimming were inferred from the DNA itself. The sample consists of approximately 80,000 clones, roughly three quarters of them appearing once. This sequence originates from a man aged 65-85 years with active or convalescent COVID-19. Sample: peripheral blood.

CDR3 region: CASSEPGSNYGYTF. The CDR3 region has the DNA TGTGCCAGCAGTGAGCCGGGGTCCAACTATGGCTACACCTTC. The V and J genes are TRBV25-1 and TRBJ1-2; D not certain. Germline values: CDR1 MGHDK, CDR2 SYGVNS. V lost 3 bases and J lost 2, with 10 bases in between. There are 14 residues in the CDR3.